The 31 T cell receptor beta chains listed next were all sequenced from one sample in a study of blood T cell repertoires in COVID-19. Measured with immunoSEQ multiplex PCR; TCRdb has only the in-frame clones, and not every one. The sample includes 200,000 or so clones, 88% of them seen just once. The specimen sequenced was peripheral blood. Source of these receptors: a man aged 65-85 years with acute or convalescent COVID-19.

Here the CDR3 reads CASSQDRLALYNEQFF. The CDR3 coding sequence is TGCGCCAGCAGCCAAGATCGACTAGCGCTCTACAATGAGCAGTTCTTC. The chain couples TRBV4-3 to TRBJ2-1, with 8 bases lining up with TRBD2. CDR1 and CDR2 from the germline V gene are LGHNA and YSLEER. The CDR3 spans 16 residues. V trimming: 0 bases; J trimming: 3 bases; junction bases outside the gene matches: 4.

This clone has only a few counts. The V and J genes are TRBV2 and TRBJ1-2; possible D gene TRBD1, 6 bases. Germline V gene lookup returns CDR1 SNHLY and CDR2 FYNNEI. V lost 7 bases and J lost 4, with 16 bases in between. This CDR3 comprises 14 residues. The CDR3 protein is CASTGTPLSYGYTF. In nucleotides, the CDR3 is TGTGCCAGCACCGGGACACCCCTCTCCTATGGCTACACCTTC.

J is TRBJ2-7 and V is TRBV3-1 (or the pseudogene TRBV3-2), with D tentatively TRBD2 (6 bases). CDR3 length: 15 amino acids. In germline, CDR1 is LGHDT, CDR2 YNNKEL (reference sequence). Trimming left V 2 bases short and J 7 bases short, with 18 bases between. The CDR3 coding sequence is TGTGCCAGCAGCCAAAGTGATTGGAGGGTAGGTGAGCAGTACTTC. This sequence encodes CASSQSDWRVGEQYF.

This sequence joins TRBV6-5 and TRBJ1-2, with no clear D. Germline CDR1 MNHEY, CDR2 SVGAGI. This CDR3 is 14 amino acids long. The V end lost 0 bases, the J end lost 7 bases, and 12 bases lay between the germline ends. CDR3 loop: CASSYSGSRSGYTF. In DNA, the CDR3 is TGTGCCAGCAGTTACTCGGGTTCGAGGAGTGGCTACACCTTC.

The chain links TRBV28 to TRBJ1-2, with D perhaps matching TRBD1 (6 bases). Deletions cut 5 bases from V and 4 bases from J, with 23 bases between. Germline V gene sequence: CDR1 MDHEN, CDR2 SYDVKM. This CDR3 is 17 amino acids long. The CDR3 bases are TGTGCCAGCAGTGTACCGGGACAAGGAATTGGGAGCTATGGCTACACCTTC. The encoded protein is CASSVPGQGIGSYGYTF.

The rearrangement uses TRBV30 and TRBJ1-4; 12 bases line up with TRBD1. V was pared by 2 bases and J by 8 bases, with 9 bases of the junction left unmatched. Germline CDR1 reads GTSNPN; CDR2 reads SVGIG (reference sequence). The length of the CDR3 is 16 residues. Here the CDR3 DNA reads TGTGCCTGGAGTCCGGGACAGGGGGCCTGGGCGGAAAAACTGTTTTTT. This codes for CAWSPGQGAWAEKLFF.

This clone has just one count. The chain has TRBV4-1 and TRBJ2-2, with 7 bases lining up with TRBD1. Germline V gives CDR1 MGHRA, CDR2 YSYEKL. The CDR3 has 16 amino acids. V shed 5 bases and J 7 bases; nucleotides not matched to a gene: 13. In DNA, the CDR3 is TGCGCCAGCAGCATTATGACAGGGCCGACTCTCGGGGAGCTGTTTTTT. Its protein is CASSIMTGPTLGELFF.

The chain uses TRBV12-5 and TRBJ2-3; D remains ambiguous. The V gene's germline CDR1 is LGHNT and CDR2 FRNRAP. This CDR3 region has 14 residues. Trimming shortened V by 5 bases and J by 0 bases, and 9 bases separated the two germline ends. CDR3 region: CASGLGLSTDTQYF. The CDR3 DNA is TGTGCTAGTGGTCTCGGTCTAAGCACAGATACGCAGTATTTT.

The chain is built from TRBV3-1 (or the pseudogene TRBV3-2) and TRBJ2-3, with D unresolved. CDR1 LGHDT and CDR2 YNNKEL come from the germline V gene (reference sequence). V was shortened by 2 bases and J by 6 bases, with 3 bases between the two germline ends. There are 11 residues in the CDR3. The DNA for the CDR3 is TGTGCCAGCAGCCAACGGGATACGCAGTATTTT. Its protein product is CASSQRDTQYF.

The rearrangement uses TRBV19 and TRBJ2-7, with 9 bases lining up with TRBD1. The J segment lost 3 bases and the V segment lost 5 bases, leaving 11 bases of the junction unmatched. This CDR3 has 16 residues. The germline V gene has CDR1 LNHDA and CDR2 SQIVND (reference sequence). The CDR3 coding sequence is TGTGCCAGTAGTTTGTCCGGGACAGGGTCACTCTACGAGCAGTACTTC. Its protein is CASSLSGTGSLYEQYF.

The chain recombines TRBV7-3 with TRBJ2-1; 7 nucleotides line up with TRBD2. Germline CDR1 is SGHTA and CDR2 is FQGTGA. There are 16 residues in the CDR3. V dropped 1 base and J dropped 8; count of bases not matched to a gene: 11. Here the CDR3 reads CASSLRGGGSHYEQFF. The DNA of the CDR3 is TGTGCCAGCAGCTTAAGGGGTGGCGGGAGTCATTATGAGCAGTTCTTC.

The rearrangement links TRBV23-1 to TRBJ1-1, with 9 bases aligning to TRBD1. TRBV23-1 is an ORF, with its function uncertain. This CDR3 has 15 amino acids. After removal of 2 bases from V and 5 bases from J, the junction contained 6 bases not matched to a gene. This CDR3 is CASSQDGTGWTEAFF. In DNA, the CDR3 is TGCGCCAGCAGTCAAGACGGGACAGGGTGGACTGAAGCTTTCTTT.

The chain uses TRBV5-4 and TRBJ2-7, with 8 nucleotides matching TRBD1. Per germline, CDR1 SGHNT and CDR2 YYREEE (reference sequence). There are 15 residues in the CDR3. V trimming: 3 bases; J trimming: 1 base; junction bases outside the gene matches: 6. This CDR3 is CASSSPTGESYEQYF. CDR3 bases: TGTGCCAGCAGCTCCCCGACAGGGGAATCCTACGAGCAGTACTTC.

V is TRBV3-1 (or the pseudogene TRBV3-2) and J is TRBJ1-3, with D perhaps matching TRBD1 (5 bases). Trimming cost V 4 bases and J 0 bases, with 13 bases left between them. Germline values: CDR1 LGHDT, CDR2 YNNKEL (reference sequence). The length of the CDR3 is 16 residues. CDR3 in DNA: TGTGCCAGCAGCCCACGGAGGGGAGACTCTGGAAACACCATATATTTT. Its translation: CASSPRRGDSGNTIYF.

This clone was seen a single time. V usage is TRBV28 and J usage is TRBJ2-7; D is uncertain. CDR1 is MDHEN and CDR2 is SYDVKM in the germline V gene. Trimming took 3 bases from V and 4 from J, leaving 7 bases between them. The CDR3 contains 12 residues. CDR3 sequence: CASSFSLYEQYF. In DNA form, the CDR3 reads TGTGCCAGCAGTTTTTCTCTATACGAGCAGTACTTC.

The CDR3 here is CASRRTVNTEAFF. The CDR3 coding sequence is TGTGCCAGCAGAAGGACAGTCAACACTGAAGCTTTCTTT. This chain joins TRBV11-2 and TRBJ1-1; D may be TRBD1 (6 bases). The CDR3 is 13 amino acids. V lost 6 bases and J 2 bases, leaving 10 bases between the germline ends. Per germline, CDR1 SGHAT and CDR2 FQNNGV.

J is TRBJ2-1 and V is TRBV5-6, with TRBD1 matching 7 bases. J gave up 5 bases and V 1 base, and 3 bases lay outside the gene matches. The CDR3 spans 14 residues. Germline V gene sequence: CDR1 SGHDT, CDR2 YYEEEE. Here the CDR3 DNA reads TGTGCCAGCAGCTTGTACGACAGGGACAATGAGCAGTTCTTC. This sequence encodes CASSLYDRDNEQFF.

This chain links TRBV5-6 with TRBJ1-1, with D uncertain. Germline values: CDR1 SGHDT, CDR2 YYEEEE. Trimming took 1 base from V and 3 from J, leaving 13 bases between them. This CDR3 comprises 15 residues. CDR3 sequence: CASSLIPRRDTEAFF. CDR3 nucleotide sequence: TGTGCCAGCAGCTTGATTCCCCGACGGGACACTGAAGCTTTCTTT. The full variable domain, in which reference TRBV5-6 and TRBJ1-1 provide the parts outside the CDR3, is DAGVTQSPTHLIKTRGQQVTLRCSPKSGHDTVSWYQQALGQGPQFIFQYYEEEERQRGNFPDRFSGHQFPNYSSELNVNALLLGDSALYLCASSLIPRRDTEAFFGQGTRLTVV.

This clone was observed a few times. This chain connects TRBV5-4 to TRBJ2-1; 7 bases are shared with TRBD2. CDR3 size: 14 residues. CDR1 and CDR2 (germline): SGHNT, YYREEE (reference sequence). Trimming removed 4 bases from V and 13 bases from J; junction bases left unmatched: 14. CDR3 amino acids: CASSPRGLAGEQFF. CDR3 DNA: TGTGCCAGCAGCCCCAGAGGTTTAGCGGGTGAACAGTTCTTC.

The J gene is TRBJ2-1, the V gene TRBV7-9; 8 bases are shared with TRBD1. Trimming cost V 5 bases and J 2 bases; bases outside gene matches: 5. This CDR3 region has 15 residues. The germline CDR1 and CDR2 sequences are SEHNR and FQNEAQ (reference sequence). The CDR3 region is CASSQGAMAYNEQFF. Written as DNA, the CDR3 is TGTGCCAGCAGCCAGGGGGCTATGGCCTACAATGAGCAGTTCTTC. Full variable domain (rest looked up from reference TRBV7-9 and TRBJ2-1): DTGVSQNPRHKITKRGQNVTFRCDPISEHNRLYWYRQTLGQGPEFLTYFQNEAQLEKSRLLSDRFSAERPKGSFSTLEIQRTEQGDSAMYLCASSQGAMAYNEQFFGPGTRLTVL.

This clone was seen a few times. The rearrangement joins TRBV9 to TRBJ2-2; D is perhaps TRBD2 (6 bases). This CDR3 is built from 13 residues. The V and J ends lost 2 bases and 7 bases respectively, with 9 bases between them. CDR1 and CDR2 from the germline V gene are SGDLS and YYNGEE. The CDR3 region is CASSVLGGGELFF. The CDR3 coding sequence is TGTGCCAGCAGCGTGCTCGGGGGCGGGGAGCTGTTTTTT.

This clone was observed once. A read error may account for a junction end that differs from germline. This sequence joins TRBV27 and TRBJ2-7; 10 nucleotides agree with TRBD1. In germline, CDR1 is MNHEY, CDR2 SMNVEV (reference sequence). This CDR3 has 16 amino acids. CDR3 amino acids: CASRVQRGQGPYEQYF. CDR3 nucleotides: TGTGCGAGCAGGGTCCAACGGGGACAGGGGCCCTACGAGCAGTACTTC.

The genes are TRBV7-6 and TRBJ2-2, with 9 bases lining up with TRBD2. V lost 2 bases to trimming and J lost 2 bases; unmatched junction nucleotides: 3. CDR1 and CDR2 from the germline V gene are SGHVS and FNYEAQ. This CDR3 contains 16 residues. CDR3 sequence: CASSLRLAGNTGELFF. The CDR3, as DNA: TGTGCCAGCAGCTTAAGGCTAGCGGGAAACACCGGGGAGCTGTTTTTT.

The chain links TRBV11-2 to TRBJ1-3; D is unresolved. The CDR3 is 13 residues long. V was trimmed by 3 bases and J by 2 bases, leaving 5 bases between them. Germline-derived CDR1 and CDR2 are SGHAT and FQNNGV. CDR3 region: CASSLQTGNTIYF. The CDR3 DNA reads as TGTGCCAGCAGCTTGCAGACTGGAAACACCATATATTTT. The whole variable domain, filled in from reference TRBV11-2 and TRBJ1-3, reads EAGVAQSPRYKIIEKRQSVAFWCNPISGHATLYWYQQILGQGPKLLIQFQNNGVVDDSQLPKDRFSAERLKGVDSTLKIQPAKLEDSAVYLCASSLQTGNTIYFGEGSWLTVV.

CDR3 amino acids: CAISGGVGIQYF. The CDR3 DNA reads TGTGCCATCAGTGGGGGAGTAGGCATTCAGTACTTC. The chain joins TRBV10-3 to TRBJ2-4; possibly TRBD2 for D (5 bases). The V gene lost 4 bases and the J gene lost 9 bases, with 10 bases spanning the gap. Germline V gene data show CDR1 as ENHRY and CDR2 as SYGVKD. This CDR3 is 12 amino acids long.

The J gene is TRBJ1-3, the V gene TRBV5-1; D might be TRBD1 (6 bases). Trimming took off 0 bases at V and 0 bases at J, with 10 bases between the two ends. CDR1 and CDR2 (germline): SGHRS, YFSETQ. The CDR3 has 16 amino acids. The CDR3 coding sequence is TGCGCCAGCAGCTTGGAAACAGGGAGCTCTGGAAACACCATATATTTT. This sequence encodes CASSLETGSSGNTIYF.

The rearrangement joins TRBV24-1 to TRBJ2-7, with TRBD1 identical over 8 bases. Germline V gene sequence: CDR1 KGHDR, CDR2 SFDVKD. The CDR3 sequence is 12 residues long. The ends lost 9 bases at V and 6 bases at J; junction bases unmatched: 6. The CDR3 protein is CATGQGAGEQYF. The DNA of the CDR3 is TGTGCCACCGGACAGGGAGCGGGCGAGCAGTACTTC.

V gene TRBV24-1 combines with J gene TRBJ1-5; possible D gene TRBD1, 5 bases. Germline lookup yields CDR1 KGHDR and CDR2 SFDVKD. V was pared by 4 bases and J by 0 bases, with 24 bases between. The CDR3 length is 20 residues. The CDR3 DNA reads TGTGCCACCAGTGACGAACGTGGACACACGAGTAGGTGTAGCAATCAGCCCCAGCATTTT. Translated: CATSDERGHTSRCSNQPQHF.

On this clone: A read error likely explains this, since a far larger clone differs by one base. This chain links TRBV7-6 with TRBJ2-7; D may be TRBD1 (6 bases). The CDR3 sequence is 14 residues long. V dropped 5 bases and J dropped 0 bases, with 11 bases sitting between them. Germline V gives CDR1 SGHVS, CDR2 FNYEAQ. The CDR3 nucleotides are TGTGCCAGCAGCCACAGGACAGACTCCTACGAGCAGTACTTC. Encoded protein: CASSHRTDSYEQYF.

This chain connects TRBV6-5 to TRBJ1-1; the D gene is possibly TRBD1 (5 bases). Trimming left V 0 bases short and J 4 bases short, with 9 bases between. This CDR3 has 14 amino acids. Germline V gives CDR1 MNHEY, CDR2 SVGAGI. The CDR3 sequence is CASSYSIRGTEAFF. CDR3 coding DNA: TGTGCCAGCAGTTACTCGATAAGGGGCACTGAAGCTTTCTTT.

The V call is TRBV18, the J call TRBJ2-2; perhaps TRBD1 as D (5 bases). Trimming removed 2 bases at V and 6 bases at J, with 13 bases between. The CDR3 covers 15 residues. CDR1 KGHSH and CDR2 LQKENI come from the germline V gene. CDR3 amino acids: CASSPGALSSGELFF. The DNA for the CDR3 is TGTGCCAGCTCACCAGGGGCCCTATCATCCGGGGAGCTGTTTTTT.